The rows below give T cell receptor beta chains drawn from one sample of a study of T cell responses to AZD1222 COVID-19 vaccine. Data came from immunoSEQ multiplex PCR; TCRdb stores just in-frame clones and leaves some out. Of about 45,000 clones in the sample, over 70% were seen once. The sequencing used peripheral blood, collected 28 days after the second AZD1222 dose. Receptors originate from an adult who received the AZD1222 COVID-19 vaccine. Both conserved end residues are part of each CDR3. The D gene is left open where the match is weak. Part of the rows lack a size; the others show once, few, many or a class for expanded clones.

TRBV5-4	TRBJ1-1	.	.	CASSLDFINTEAFF	TGTGCCAGCAGCTTGGATTTCATAAACACTGAAGCTTTCTTT
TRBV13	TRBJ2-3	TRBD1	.	CASSSLERRQGRNTDTQYF	TGTGCCAGCAGCTCCCTAGAGCGCCGACAGGGGAGAAACACAGATACGCAGTATTTT
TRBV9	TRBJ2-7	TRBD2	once	CASSSGGFEQYF	TGTGCCAGCAGCTCGGGGGGGTTCGAGCAGTACTTC
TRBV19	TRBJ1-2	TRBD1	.	CASTQTGDGYTF	TGTGCCAGTACCCAAACAGGGGATGGCTACACCTTC
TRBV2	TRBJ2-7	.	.	CASSDGIANYEQYF	TGTGCCAGCAGTGATGGGATCGCAAACTACGAGCAGTACTTC
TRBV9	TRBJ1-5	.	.	CASSVGQTQPQHF	TGTGCCAGCAGCGTAGGGCAGACTCAGCCCCAGCATTTT
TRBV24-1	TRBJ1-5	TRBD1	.	CATSDSTGFQPQHF	TGTGCCACCAGTGACTCGACAGGGTTCCAGCCCCAGCATTTT
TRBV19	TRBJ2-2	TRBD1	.	CASRGTGVTGELFF	TGTGCCAGTAGAGGGACAGGGGTCACCGGGGAGCTGTTTTTT
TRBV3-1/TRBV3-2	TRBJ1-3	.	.	CASSQGSQVTGNTIYF	TGTGCCAGCAGCCAAGGTAGCCAGGTAACTGGAAACACCATATATTTT
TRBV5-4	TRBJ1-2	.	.	CASSRGADLKDGYTF	TGTGCCAGCAGCCGGGGGGCGGACCTTAAGGATGGCTACACCTTC
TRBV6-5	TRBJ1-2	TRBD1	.	CASTPDRGRGYTF	TGTGCCAGCACTCCCGACAGGGGTCGCGGCTACACCTTC
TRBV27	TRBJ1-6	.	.	CASSTPPGTRSYNSPLHF	TGTGCCAGCAGCACCCCCCCCGGGACACGTTCCTATAATTCACCCCTCCACTTT
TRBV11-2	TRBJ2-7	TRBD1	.	CASSLGQSNNPIYEQYF	TGTGCCAGCAGCTTGGGACAGAGTAATAATCCTATCTACGAGCAGTACTTC
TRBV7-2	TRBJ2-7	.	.	CASSFGTAVGEQYF	TGTGCCAGCAGCTTTGGGACTGCTGTAGGGGAGCAGTACTTC
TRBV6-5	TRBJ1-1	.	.	CASTGVGNTEAFF	TGTGCCAGCACAGGGGTGGGGAACACTGAAGCTTTCTTT
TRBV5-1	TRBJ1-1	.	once	CASRDHARPEAFF	TGCGCCAGCAGGGACCATGCCCGGCCTGAAGCTTTCTTT
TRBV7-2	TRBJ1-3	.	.	CASSLAAAAGNTIYF	TGTGCCAGCAGCTTAGCGGCGGCGGCGGGAAACACCATATATTTT
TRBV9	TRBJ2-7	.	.	CASSSAALGLYEQYF	TGTGCCAGCAGCTCGGCGGCCCTGGGGCTCTACGAGCAGTACTTC
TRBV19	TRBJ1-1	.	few	CASIGGGANTEAFF	TGTGCCAGTATAGGGGGGGGCGCAAACACTGAAGCTTTCTTT
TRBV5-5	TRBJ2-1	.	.	CASSSLPGPSSYNEQFF	TGTGCCAGCAGCTCGCTACCAGGACCGAGCTCCTACAATGAGCAGTTCTTC
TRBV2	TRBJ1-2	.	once	CASVRRGDYGYTF	TGTGCCAGCGTTAGGCGGGGGGACTATGGCTACACCTTC
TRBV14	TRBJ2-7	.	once	CASSQDYFSYEQYF	TGTGCCAGCAGCCAAGATTACTTCTCCTACGAGCAGTACTTC
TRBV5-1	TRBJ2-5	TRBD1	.	CASSDQTGVRETQYF	TGCGCCAGCAGCGACCAAACAGGGGTGAGGGAGACCCAGTACTTC
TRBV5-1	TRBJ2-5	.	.	CASSLAMGRGGETQYF	TGCGCCAGCAGCTTGGCCATGGGCAGGGGTGGCGAGACCCAGTACTTC
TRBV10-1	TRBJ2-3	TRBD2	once	CASSDGASGGATDTQYF	TGCGCCAGCAGTGACGGGGCTAGCGGGGGGGCTACAGATACGCAGTATTTT
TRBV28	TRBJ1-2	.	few	CAGTSRAGGYGYTF	TGTGCCGGGACCTCGCGGGCGGGGGGCTATGGCTACACCTTC
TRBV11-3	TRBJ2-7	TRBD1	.	CASSPTGAPHEQYF	TGTGCCAGCAGCCCTACAGGGGCCCCCCACGAGCAGTACTTC